The sequence of this T cell receptor beta chain was determined in a study of Ad26.COV2.S vaccination and SARS-CoV-2 variants. Repertoires were generated with immunoSEQ multiplex PCR, while TCRdb's copy carries only in-frame clones and drops some. The sample lists under 400,000 clones; 87% were seen once. Notes on the study in general: Vaccine recipients and placebo recipients showed similar non-spike TCR breadth. People given the vaccine had a wider spike-specific TCR breadth than placebo recipients did.

Germline lookup yields CDR1 KGHSH and CDR2 LQKENI. This CDR3 comprises 16 residues. V lost 6 bases to trimming and J lost 3 bases; unmatched junction nucleotides: 8. The treatment is: some 20 received Ad26.COV2.S at low or high dose, single or two shots; about 5 received placebo; per-sample allocation not given. Following the first vaccine or placebo injection, samples were taken on day 63. An Ad26 vector expressing Wuhan-strain SARS-CoV-2 spike constituted the vaccine. Concerning this clone: Its antigen remains unknown.

Sequenced here: peripheral blood, sampled in a trial of Ad26.COV2.S vaccine versus placebo. The V and J genes are TRBV18 and TRBJ2-2, with 9 nucleotides matching TRBD1. The receptor was isolated from a person between 18 and 59 years old who received the Ad26.COV2.S COVID-19 vaccine or a placebo. CDR3 amino acids: CASSRVRTGDTGELFF. The CDR3 DNA reads as TGTGCCAGCTCGCGAGTGAGGACAGGGGACACCGGGGAGCTGTTTTTT.